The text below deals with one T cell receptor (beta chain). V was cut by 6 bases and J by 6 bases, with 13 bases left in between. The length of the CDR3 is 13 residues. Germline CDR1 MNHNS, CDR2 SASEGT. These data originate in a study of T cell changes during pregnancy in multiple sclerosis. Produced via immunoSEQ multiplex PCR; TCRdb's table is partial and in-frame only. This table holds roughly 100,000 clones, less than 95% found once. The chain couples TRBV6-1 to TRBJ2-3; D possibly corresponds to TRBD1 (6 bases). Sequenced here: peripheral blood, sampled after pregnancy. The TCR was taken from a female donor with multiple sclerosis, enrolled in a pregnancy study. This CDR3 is CASSDVGADTQYF. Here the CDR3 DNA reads TGTGCCAGCAGCGACGTGGGGGCCGATACGCAGTATTTT.